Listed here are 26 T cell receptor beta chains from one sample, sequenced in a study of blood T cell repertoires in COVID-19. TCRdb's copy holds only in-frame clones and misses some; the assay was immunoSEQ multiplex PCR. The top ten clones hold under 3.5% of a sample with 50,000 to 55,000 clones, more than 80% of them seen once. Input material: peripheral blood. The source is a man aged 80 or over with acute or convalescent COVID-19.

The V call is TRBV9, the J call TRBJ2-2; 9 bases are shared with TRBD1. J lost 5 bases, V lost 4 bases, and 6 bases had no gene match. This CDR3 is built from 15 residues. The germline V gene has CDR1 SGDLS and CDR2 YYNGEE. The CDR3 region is CASSPRQGGTGELFF. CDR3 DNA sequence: TGTGCCAGCAGCCCGCGACAGGGGGGGACCGGGGAGCTGTTTTTT.

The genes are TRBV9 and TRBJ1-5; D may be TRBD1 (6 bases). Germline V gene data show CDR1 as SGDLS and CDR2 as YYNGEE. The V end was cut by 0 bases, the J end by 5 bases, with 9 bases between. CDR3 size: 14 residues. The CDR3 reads CASSVEGQDQPQHF. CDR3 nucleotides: TGTGCCAGCAGCGTAGAGGGACAAGATCAGCCCCAGCATTTT.

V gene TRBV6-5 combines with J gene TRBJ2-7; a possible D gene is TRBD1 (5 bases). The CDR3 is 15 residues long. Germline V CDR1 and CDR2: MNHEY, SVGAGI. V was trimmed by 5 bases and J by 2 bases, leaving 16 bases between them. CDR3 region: CASSPAIDRAYEQYF. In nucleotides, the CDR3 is TGTGCCAGCAGTCCTGCCATCGACAGAGCCTACGAGCAGTACTTC.

Written as DNA, the CDR3 is TGTGCCAGCAGAGGACAGGGAAACATTCAGTACTTC. Residues: CASRGQGNIQYF. This sequence joins TRBV6-4 and TRBJ2-4; 8 positions match TRBD1. Unmatched junction bases numbered 1, after V lost 6 bases and J lost 6 bases. This CDR3 region has 12 residues. Germline V gene lookup returns CDR1 MRHNA and CDR2 SNTAGT.

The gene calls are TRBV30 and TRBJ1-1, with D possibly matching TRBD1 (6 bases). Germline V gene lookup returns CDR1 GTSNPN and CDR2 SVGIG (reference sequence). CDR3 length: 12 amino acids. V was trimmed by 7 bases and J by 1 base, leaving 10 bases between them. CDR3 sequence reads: CASRQENTEAFF. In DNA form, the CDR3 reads TGTGCCTCACGACAGGAGAACACTGAAGCTTTCTTT.

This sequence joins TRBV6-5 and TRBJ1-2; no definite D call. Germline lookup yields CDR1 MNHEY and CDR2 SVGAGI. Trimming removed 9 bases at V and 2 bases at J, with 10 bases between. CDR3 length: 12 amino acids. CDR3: CASSPLNYGYTF. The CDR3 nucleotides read TGTGCCAGTTCTCCCTTAAACTATGGCTACACCTTC.

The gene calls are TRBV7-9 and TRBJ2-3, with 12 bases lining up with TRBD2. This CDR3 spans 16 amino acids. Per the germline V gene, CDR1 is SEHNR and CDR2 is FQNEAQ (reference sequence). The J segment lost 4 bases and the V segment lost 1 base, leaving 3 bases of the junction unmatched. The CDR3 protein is CASSLGLAGVADTQYF. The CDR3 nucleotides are TGTGCCAGCAGCTTAGGACTAGCGGGGGTGGCAGATACGCAGTATTTT.

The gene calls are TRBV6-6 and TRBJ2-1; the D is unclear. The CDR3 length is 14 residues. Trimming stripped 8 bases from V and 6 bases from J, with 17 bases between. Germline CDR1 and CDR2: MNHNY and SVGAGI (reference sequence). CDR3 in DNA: TGTGCCAGCTGCTACTCAAATCTCAGCAATGAGCAGTTCTTC. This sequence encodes CASCYSNLSNEQFF.

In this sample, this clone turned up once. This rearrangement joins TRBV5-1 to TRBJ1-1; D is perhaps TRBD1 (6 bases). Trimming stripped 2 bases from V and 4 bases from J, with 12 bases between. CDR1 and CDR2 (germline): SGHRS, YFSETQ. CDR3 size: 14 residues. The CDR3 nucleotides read TGCGCCAGCAGCTTACAGGGAGTGGTCACTGAAGCTTTCTTT. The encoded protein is CASSLQGVVTEAFF.

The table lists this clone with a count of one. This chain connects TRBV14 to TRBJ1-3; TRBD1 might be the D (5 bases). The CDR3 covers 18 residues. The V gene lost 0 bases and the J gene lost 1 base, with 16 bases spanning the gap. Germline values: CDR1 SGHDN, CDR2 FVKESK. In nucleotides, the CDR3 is TGTGCCAGCAGCCAAGATATATTATCAGGGACTTCTGGAAACACCATATATTTT. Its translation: CASSQDILSGTSGNTIYF.

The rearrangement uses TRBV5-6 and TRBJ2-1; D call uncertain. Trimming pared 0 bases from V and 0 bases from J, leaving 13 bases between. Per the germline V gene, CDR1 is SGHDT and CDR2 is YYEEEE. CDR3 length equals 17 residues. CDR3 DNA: TGTGCCAGCAGCTTGGGATCGAGTCCAAGCTCCTACAATGAGCAGTTCTTC. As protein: CASSLGSSPSSYNEQFF.

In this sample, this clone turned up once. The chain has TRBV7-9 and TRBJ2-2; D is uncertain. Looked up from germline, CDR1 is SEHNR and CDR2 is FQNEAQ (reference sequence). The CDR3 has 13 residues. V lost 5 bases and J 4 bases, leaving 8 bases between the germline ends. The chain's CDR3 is CASSERSTGELFF. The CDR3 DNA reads TGTGCCAGCAGCGAGCGCAGCACCGGGGAGCTGTTTTTT.

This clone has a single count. As DNA, the CDR3 is TGTGCCAGCAGTTTAGGTAGGAACACTGAAGCTTTCTTT. Protein: CASSLGRNTEAFF. J is TRBJ1-1 and V is TRBV12-3 or TRBV12-4; no clear D. CDR3 length equals 13 residues. Trimming left V 1 base short and J 1 base short, with 4 bases between.

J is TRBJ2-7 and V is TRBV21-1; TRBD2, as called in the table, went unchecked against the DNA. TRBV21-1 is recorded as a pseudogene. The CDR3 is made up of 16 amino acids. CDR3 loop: CASSNGSEATLYEQYF. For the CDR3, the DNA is TGTGCCAGCAGCAATGGGAGCGAAGCTACTCTCTACGAGCAGTACTTC.

The CDR3 nucleotides are TGTGCCAGCAGGGGGACAGGGGTAGGGACTGAAGCTTTCTTT. Its translation: CASRGTGVGTEAFF. V and J are TRBV2 and TRBJ1-1; TRBD1 agrees at 10 bases. Germline V gene sequence: CDR1 SNHLY, CDR2 FYNNEI. The CDR3 is made up of 14 amino acids. Losses at the gene ends were 6 bases for V and 5 bases for J; bases not matched to a gene: 6. The variable domain in full, completed from reference TRBV2 and TRBJ1-1, reads EPEVTQTPSHQVTQMGQEVILRCVPISNHLYFYWYRQILGQKVEFLVSFYNNEISEKSEIFDDQFSVERPDGSNFTLKIRSTKLEDSAMYFCASRGTGVGTEAFFGQGTRLTVV.

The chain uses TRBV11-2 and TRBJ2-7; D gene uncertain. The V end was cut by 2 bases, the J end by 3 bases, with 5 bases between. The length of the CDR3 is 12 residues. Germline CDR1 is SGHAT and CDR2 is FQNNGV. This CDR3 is CASSLNFYEQYF. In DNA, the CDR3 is TGTGCCAGCAGCTTAAACTTCTACGAGCAGTACTTC.

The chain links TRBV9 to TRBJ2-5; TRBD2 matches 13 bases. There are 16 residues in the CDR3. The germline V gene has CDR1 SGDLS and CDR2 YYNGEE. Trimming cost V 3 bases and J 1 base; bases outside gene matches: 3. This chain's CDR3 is CASSARLAGGQETQYF. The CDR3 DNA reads TGTGCCAGCAGCGCCCGACTAGCGGGGGGCCAAGAGACCCAGTACTTC.

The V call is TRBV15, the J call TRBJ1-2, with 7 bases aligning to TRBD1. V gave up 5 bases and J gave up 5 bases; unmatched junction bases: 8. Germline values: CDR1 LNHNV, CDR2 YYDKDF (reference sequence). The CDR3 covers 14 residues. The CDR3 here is CATSGGSGQYGYTF. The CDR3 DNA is TGTGCCACCAGCGGGGGGTCGGGACAGTATGGCTACACCTTC.

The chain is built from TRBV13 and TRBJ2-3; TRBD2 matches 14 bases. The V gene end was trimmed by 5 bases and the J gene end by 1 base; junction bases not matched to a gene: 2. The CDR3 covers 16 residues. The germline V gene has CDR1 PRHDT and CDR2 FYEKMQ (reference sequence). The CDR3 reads CASSPTSGGGTDTQYF. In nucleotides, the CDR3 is TGTGCCAGCAGCCCGACTAGCGGGGGGGGCACAGATACGCAGTATTTT.

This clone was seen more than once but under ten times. The chain's CDR3 is CASSQDGTGAREQYF. The DNA for the CDR3 is TGTGCCAGCAGCCAAGATGGGACAGGGGCCAGAGAGCAGTACTTC. This sequence joins TRBV3-1 (or the pseudogene TRBV3-2) and TRBJ2-7; 10 bases are shared with TRBD1. After removal of 0 bases from V and 7 bases from J, the junction contained 6 bases not matched to a gene. Germline loops: CDR1 LGHDT, CDR2 YNNKEL (reference sequence). The CDR3 length is 15 residues.

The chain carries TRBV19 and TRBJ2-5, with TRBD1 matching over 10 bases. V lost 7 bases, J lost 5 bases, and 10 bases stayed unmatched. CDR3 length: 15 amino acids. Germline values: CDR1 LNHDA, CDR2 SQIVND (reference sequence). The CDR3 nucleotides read TGTGCCAGTACCTATAAGGGGACAGGGGTGGAGACCCAGTACTTC. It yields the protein CASTYKGTGVETQYF.

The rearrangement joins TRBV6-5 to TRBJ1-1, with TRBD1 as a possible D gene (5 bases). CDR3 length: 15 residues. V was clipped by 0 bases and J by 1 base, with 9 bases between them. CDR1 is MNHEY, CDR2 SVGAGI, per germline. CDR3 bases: TGTGCCAGCAGTTACTCGGGGGGAGGGAACACTGAAGCTTTCTTT. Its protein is CASSYSGGGNTEAFF.

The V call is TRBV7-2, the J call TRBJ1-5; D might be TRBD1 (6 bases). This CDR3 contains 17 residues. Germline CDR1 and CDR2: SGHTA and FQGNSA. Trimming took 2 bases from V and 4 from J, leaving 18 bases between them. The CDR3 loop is CASSLTSIGGRNQPQHF. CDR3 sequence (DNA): TGTGCCAGCAGCTTAACGTCGATCGGGGGGCGGAATCAGCCCCAGCATTTT.

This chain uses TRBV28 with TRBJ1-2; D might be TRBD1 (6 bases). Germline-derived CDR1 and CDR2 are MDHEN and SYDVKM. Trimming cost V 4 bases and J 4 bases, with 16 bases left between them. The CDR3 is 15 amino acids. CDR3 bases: TGTGCCAGCAGTTCGTTAGGGGGGGGGAGCTATGGCTACACCTTC. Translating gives CASSSLGGGSYGYTF.

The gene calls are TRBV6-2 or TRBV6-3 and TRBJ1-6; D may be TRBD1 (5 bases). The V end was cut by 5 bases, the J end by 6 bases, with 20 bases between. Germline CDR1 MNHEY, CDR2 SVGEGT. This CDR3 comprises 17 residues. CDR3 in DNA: TGTGCCAGCAGTCGTACCCGACCCGGAGGGGCTAATTCACCCCTCCACTTT. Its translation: CASSRTRPGGANSPLHF.

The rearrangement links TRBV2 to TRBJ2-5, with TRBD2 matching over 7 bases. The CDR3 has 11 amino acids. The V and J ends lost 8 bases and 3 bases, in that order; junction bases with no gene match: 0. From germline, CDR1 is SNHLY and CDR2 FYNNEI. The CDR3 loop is CASGGEETQYF. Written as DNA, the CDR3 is TGTGCCAGCGGGGGGGAAGAGACCCAGTACTTC.